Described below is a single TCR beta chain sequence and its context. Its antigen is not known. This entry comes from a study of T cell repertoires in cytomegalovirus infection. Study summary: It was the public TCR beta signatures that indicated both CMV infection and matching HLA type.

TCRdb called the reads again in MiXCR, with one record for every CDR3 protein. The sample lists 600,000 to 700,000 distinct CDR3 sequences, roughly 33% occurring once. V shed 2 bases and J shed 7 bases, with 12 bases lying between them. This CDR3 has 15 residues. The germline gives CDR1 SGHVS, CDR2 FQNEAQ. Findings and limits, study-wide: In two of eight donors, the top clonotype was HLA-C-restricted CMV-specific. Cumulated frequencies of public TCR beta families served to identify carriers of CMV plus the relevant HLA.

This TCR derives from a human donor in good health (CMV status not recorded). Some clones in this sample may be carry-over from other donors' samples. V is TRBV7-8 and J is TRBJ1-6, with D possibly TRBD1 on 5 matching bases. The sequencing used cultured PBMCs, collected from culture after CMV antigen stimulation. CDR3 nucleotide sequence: TGTGCCAGCAGCTTAATGAGGTGGGGGAATTCACCCCTCCACTTT. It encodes CASSLMRWGNSPLHF. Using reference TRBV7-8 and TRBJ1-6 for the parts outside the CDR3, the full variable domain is GAGVSQSPRYKVAKRGQDVALRCDPISGHVSLFWYQQALGQGPEFLTYFQNEAQLDKSGLPSDRFFAERPEGSVSTLKIQRTQQEDSAVYLCASSLMRWGNSPLHFGNGTRLTVT.